One and the same sample provided the 26 T cell receptor beta chains below, sequenced in a study of cytomegalovirus exposure and HLA in healthy donors. The study ran its PCR with 60 Vbeta and 13 Jbeta primers. TCRdb's copy holds only in-frame clones and misses some; the assay was immunoSEQ multiplex PCR. The table has around 100,000 clones, around 70% seen once. The sequenced sample was PBMCs. Receptors were obtained from a woman between 40 and 50 years old in good health and CMV-seropositive.

This chain uses TRBV27 with TRBJ1-6; D remains unclear. Germline CDR1 reads MNHEY; CDR2 reads SMNVEV (reference sequence). Trimming stripped 4 bases from V and 7 bases from J, with 11 bases between. The CDR3 covers 14 residues. The CDR3 nucleotides are TGTGCCAGCAGTTCCTATTCGGGGAATTCACCCCTCCACTTT. Translating it yields CASSSYSGNSPLHF.

This clone has more than one count but fewer than ten. The chain carries TRBV27 and TRBJ1-5; perhaps TRBD1 as D (5 bases). CDR3 length: 17 amino acids. The germline V gene has CDR1 MNHEY and CDR2 SMNVEV (reference sequence). V dropped 2 bases and J dropped 3 bases, with 17 bases sitting between them. The CDR3 DNA reads as TGTGCCAGCAGTTTAAGATGGGGCCCGAGAGACAATCAGCCCCAGCATTTT. Translated: CASSLRWGPRDNQPQHF.

A note on this clone: Distinct nucleotide sequences in the sample also encode this CDR3. The gene calls are TRBV7-9 and TRBJ1-1; TRBD1 matches at 11 bases. This CDR3 has 16 amino acids. The junction had 4 bases not matched to a gene; V was cut back by 0 bases and J by 4 bases. Germline CDR1 and CDR2: SEHNR and FQNEAQ (reference sequence). The CDR3 region has the DNA TGTGCCAGCAGCTTAGCGGGGACAGGGGGGCGCACTGAAGCTTTCTTT. Its protein is CASSLAGTGGRTEAFF.

The chain links TRBV14 to TRBJ2-1; D perhaps matches TRBD2 (6 bases). The length of the CDR3 is 16 residues. V was clipped by 4 bases and J by 4 bases, with 17 bases between them. The germline CDR1 and CDR2 sequences are SGHDN and FVKESK. The CDR3 sequence is CASSPLAGSYYNEQFF. The CDR3 DNA is TGTGCCAGCAGCCCCTTAGCCGGGAGCTATTACAATGAGCAGTTCTTC. The full variable domain, with the rest looked up from reference TRBV14 and TRBJ2-1, is EAGVTQFPSHSVIEKGQTVTLRCDPISGHDNLYWYRRVMGKEIKFLLHFVKESKQDESGMPNNRFLAERTGGTYSTLKVQPAELEDSGVYFCASSPLAGSYYNEQFFGPGTRLTVL.

The rearrangement links TRBV30 to TRBJ2-1, with 7 positions matching TRBD2. Germline V gene lookup returns CDR1 GTSNPN and CDR2 SVGIG (reference sequence). There are 15 residues in the CDR3. V lost 4 bases, J lost 0 bases, and 6 bases stayed unmatched. The CDR3 is CAWKGRVSSYNEQFF. In nucleotides, the CDR3 is TGTGCCTGGAAGGGGAGGGTAAGCTCCTACAATGAGCAGTTCTTC.

The CDR3 sequence: CSALDRGRPATGELFF. Here the CDR3 DNA reads TGCAGCGCTTTAGACAGGGGGCGGCCAGCCACCGGGGAGCTGTTTTTT. The chain has TRBV29-1 and TRBJ2-2; 10 nucleotides match TRBD1. This CDR3 region has 16 residues. Germline trimming cut 7 bases from V and 4 bases from J; bases unmatched to any gene: 12. CDR1 SQVTM and CDR2 ANQGSEA come from the germline V gene.

The V call is TRBV30, the J call TRBJ1-5, with D uncertain. CDR1 is GTSNPN and CDR2 is SVGIG in the germline V gene (reference sequence). There are 11 residues in the CDR3. V was trimmed by 1 base and J by 5 bases, leaving 3 bases between them. DNA of the CDR3: TGTGCCTGGAGTGCCGATCAGCCCCAGCATTTT. Translation gives CAWSADQPQHF.

The chain recombines TRBV6-4 with TRBJ1-2; TRBD1 matches 9 bases. J gave up 1 base and V 6 bases, and 6 bases lay outside the gene matches. The CDR3 is made up of 15 amino acids. The germline gives CDR1 MRHNA, CDR2 SNTAGT. Here the CDR3 DNA reads TGTGCCAGCAGGAAAGGGACAGGGAATAACTATGGCTACACCTTC. Protein: CASRKGTGNNYGYTF.

The rearrangement uses TRBV5-4 and TRBJ2-5; 15 bases align to TRBD2. The germline CDR1 and CDR2 sequences are SGHNT and YYREEE (reference sequence). Germline trimming cut 4 bases from V and 5 bases from J; bases unmatched to any gene: 9. The CDR3 runs 17 residues. The CDR3 here is CASSAWTSGRGVETQYF. CDR3 bases: TGTGCCAGCAGCGCGTGGACTAGCGGGAGGGGGGTGGAGACCCAGTACTTC.

To note about this clone: The sample carries other DNA sequences with the same CDR3. The gene calls are TRBV7-3 and TRBJ1-2, with no clear D. Germline V lookup: CDR1 SGHTA, CDR2 FQGTGA. CDR3 length: 13 amino acids. Trimming stripped 0 bases from V and 4 bases from J, with 6 bases between. Written as DNA, the CDR3 is TGTGCCAGCAGCTTAACAACAGCCTATGGCTACACCTTC. Translating it yields CASSLTTAYGYTF.

This rearrangement joins TRBV4-2 to TRBJ2-3, with 7 bases aligning to TRBD1. V shed 5 bases, J shed 0 bases, and the junction held 8 bases outside the gene matches. Germline CDR1 reads LGHNA; CDR2 reads YNFKEQ. There are 16 residues in the CDR3. In DNA form, the CDR3 reads TGTGCCAGCAGCAAGGGGGCGACAGCGAGCACAGATACGCAGTATTTT. This translates into CASSKGATASTDTQYF.

The CDR3 loop is CASSLEPGTHNEQFF. The CDR3 DNA reads TGCGCCAGCAGCTTGGAACCCGGGACTCACAATGAGCAGTTCTTC. This rearrangement joins TRBV5-1 to TRBJ2-1, with D possibly matching TRBD2 (6 bases). Trimming stripped 0 bases from V and 5 bases from J, with 12 bases between. Germline CDR1 and CDR2: SGHRS and YFSETQ. This CDR3 region has 15 residues.

The rearrangement links TRBV11-3 to TRBJ2-4; tentative D call: TRBD2 (5 bases). Trimming pared 1 base from V and 0 bases from J, leaving 7 bases between. Looked up from germline, CDR1 is SGHNT and CDR2 is YENEEA. The CDR3 is made up of 15 amino acids. CDR3 region: CASSLGGKAKNIQYF. The CDR3 DNA reads as TGTGCCAGCAGCTTAGGAGGGAAAGCCAAAAACATTCAGTACTTC.

V and J are TRBV4-2 and TRBJ2-1, with 10 bases identical to TRBD2. The CDR3 spans 18 residues. CDR1 LGHNA and CDR2 YNFKEQ come from the germline V gene. V dropped 4 bases and J dropped 0; count of bases not matched to a gene: 9. The CDR3: CASSPASGSFSSYNEQFF. CDR3 nucleotide sequence: TGTGCCAGCAGCCCAGCTAGCGGGAGTTTCTCCTCCTACAATGAGCAGTTCTTC.

The J gene is TRBJ1-3, the V gene TRBV18; D ambiguous. This CDR3 is 16 amino acids long. Germline V lookup: CDR1 KGHSH, CDR2 LQKENI. V was clipped by 3 bases and J by 1 base, with 13 bases between them. The CDR3 region is CASSPLGTGSGNTIYF. The DNA of the CDR3 is TGTGCCAGCTCACCTCTGGGCACTGGGTCTGGAAACACCATATATTTT. The whole variable domain, remainder taken from reference TRBV18 and TRBJ1-3, is NAGVMQNPRHLVRRRGQEARLRCSPMKGHSHVYWYRQLPEEGLKFMVYLQKENIIDESGMPKERFSAEFPKEGPSILRIQQVVRGDSAAYFCASSPLGTGSGNTIYFGEGSWLTVV.

V usage is TRBV28 and J usage is TRBJ1-3, with a tentative D call TRBD1 (6 bases). Germline CDR1 MDHEN, CDR2 SYDVKM. Trimming stripped 5 bases from V and 2 bases from J, with 10 bases between. The CDR3 runs 14 residues. CDR3 loop: CASSLGTTGNTIYF. The DNA for the CDR3 is TGTGCCAGCAGTCTGGGGACAACTGGAAACACCATATATTTT.

This clone was counted between two and nine times. This chain joins TRBV18 and TRBJ2-7; 7 positions match TRBD2. The V gene end was trimmed by 2 bases and the J gene end by 6 bases; junction bases not matched to a gene: 16. The germline V gene encodes CDR1 KGHSH and CDR2 LQKENI. The CDR3 covers 17 residues. CDR3 protein: CASSPAPGTNVRGEQYF. CDR3 sequence (DNA): TGTGCCAGCTCACCAGCCCCCGGGACTAACGTTCGTGGCGAGCAGTACTTC.

The chain employs TRBV7-9 and TRBJ2-7, with 8 nucleotides matching TRBD1. The CDR3 runs to 14 residues. V lost 5 bases, J lost 5 bases, and 8 bases stayed unmatched. CDR1 and CDR2 (germline): SEHNR, FQNEAQ (reference sequence). CDR3 nucleotides: TGTGCCAGCAGCCCCACGACAGGGGCCCACGAGCAGTACTTC. Translating gives CASSPTTGAHEQYF.

The V call is TRBV11-3, the J call TRBJ1-4; maybe TRBD1 (5 bases). The CDR3 is 18 residues long. V was clipped by 5 bases and J by 1 base, with 20 bases between them. Per germline, CDR1 SGHNT and CDR2 YENEEA. CDR3 amino acids: CASSKGDFRWQTNEKLFF. In nucleotides, the CDR3 is TGTGCCAGCAGCAAAGGGGACTTCCGATGGCAAACTAATGAAAAACTGTTTTTT. The full variable domain, rest sourced from reference TRBV11-3 and TRBJ1-4, is EAGVVQSPRYKIIEKKQPVAFWCNPISGHNTLYWYLQNLGQGPELLIRYENEEAVDDSQLPKDRFSAERLKGVDSTLKIQPAELGDSAVYLCASSKGDFRWQTNEKLFFGSGTQLSVL.

J is TRBJ2-5 and V is TRBV4-1; 10 nucleotides match TRBD2. CDR1 and CDR2 from the germline V gene are MGHRA and YSYEKL. Losses at the gene ends were 1 base for V and 5 bases for J; bases not matched to a gene: 10. The CDR3 totals 17 residues. CDR3 amino acids: CASSQVPSGSSGETQYF. In DNA form, the CDR3 reads TGCGCCAGCAGCCAAGTCCCTAGCGGGAGTAGTGGTGAGACCCAGTACTTC.

The chain has TRBV7-3 and TRBJ2-1, with D possibly being TRBD1 (6 bases). V was cut by 5 bases and J by 3 bases, with 11 bases left in between. CDR1 is SGHTA and CDR2 is FQGTGA in the germline V gene. The CDR3 is 14 amino acids. Here the CDR3 reads CASSKTGNYNEQFF. Here the CDR3 DNA reads TGTGCCAGCAGCAAGACAGGAAACTACAATGAGCAGTTCTTC. The full variable domain, its missing parts supplied by reference TRBV7-3 and TRBJ2-1, is GAGVSQTPSNKVTEKGKYVELRCDPISGHTALYWYRQSLGQGPEFLIYFQGTGAADDSGLPNDRFFAVRPEGSVSTLKIQRTERGDSAVYLCASSKTGNYNEQFFGPGTRLTVL.

This clone was seen a single time. The CDR3 DNA reads as TGTGCCAGTAGTGAAGGACAGGGTTACGGCTACACCTTC. Its translation: CASSEGQGYGYTF. The chain joins TRBV19 to TRBJ1-2, with 8 bases fitting TRBD1. CDR1 LNHDA and CDR2 SQIVND come from the germline V gene (reference sequence). V lost 5 bases, J lost 8 bases, and 7 bases stayed unmatched. The CDR3 runs to 13 residues.

The chain combines TRBV27 with TRBJ2-1; 8 nucleotides align to TRBD1. Germline lookup yields CDR1 MNHEY and CDR2 SMNVEV (reference sequence). The J segment lost 8 bases and the V segment lost 2 bases, leaving 5 bases of the junction unmatched. CDR3 length equals 14 residues. The CDR3 nucleotides are TGTGCCAGCAGTTTACGCGAGACAGGGGATGAGCAGTTCTTC. Translated, it gives CASSLRETGDEQFF.

The chain couples TRBV2 to TRBJ2-3, with TRBD1 as a possible D gene (6 bases). Germline CDR1 and CDR2: SNHLY and FYNNEI. The CDR3 sequence is 16 residues long. V lost 4 bases to trimming and J lost 2 bases, with 16 bases between them. CDR3 in amino acids: CASSVVQGKHTDTQYF. The CDR3, as DNA: TGTGCCAGCAGTGTGGTCCAGGGGAAACACACAGATACGCAGTATTTT.

The chain couples TRBV5-6 to TRBJ1-2; D perhaps matches TRBD1 (6 bases). Trimming pared 5 bases from V and 5 bases from J, leaving 16 bases between. The CDR3 contains 14 residues. Germline loops: CDR1 SGHDT, CDR2 YYEEEE. CDR3 nucleotides: TGTGCCAGCAGGTGGCAGGGGTCTTCATATGGCTACACCTTC. Protein sequence: CASRWQGSSYGYTF.

V usage is TRBV2 and J usage is TRBJ2-1, with D tentatively TRBD2 (7 bases). V shed 8 bases and J shed 6 bases, with 14 bases lying between them. Germline V CDR1 and CDR2: SNHLY, FYNNEI. The CDR3 spans 13 residues. CDR3 bases: TGTGCCAGCTCCGGGGGGCCCAGCAATGAGCAGTTCTTC. Amino acid sequence: CASSGGPSNEQFF.